The rows below give T cell receptor beta chains drawn from one sample of a study of T-cell memory formation after mild COVID-19. MiXCR was run by TCRdb on the 5' RACE reads, yielding one entry per CDR3 protein. The sample records roughly 450,000 distinct CDR3 sequences, roughly 18% being singletons. The material sequenced was PBMCs or a T cell subset sorted from them (not recorded which). These receptor sequences come from an adult woman who had mild COVID-19 (a few samples of this study predate the infection). Cell type and time point are not known. The conserved cysteine and the conserved F or W are not part of the CDR3 here.

TRBV7-9 ASSSGDGDTDTQY
TRBV29-1 SVERDRGRLGAF
TRBV3-1 ASSQGTWQETQY
TRBV6-2/TRBV6-3 ASSYFNGLSSYEQY
TRBV19 ASYGQSGTGELF
TRBV7-9 ASSAPGLAGRETQY
TRBV2 ASSLSLANTEAF
TRBV21-1 ASSPSRADEQY
TRBV13 ASSLSSGGAYEQY
TRBV29-1 SVTPGQNYGYT
TRBV11-3 ASSLRWRESEQF
TRBV2 ASSEEAGELF
TRBV29-1 SARVLTGEKLF
TRBV14 ASSISGTRVTEAF
TRBV7-9 ASSPLYEQY
TRBV2 ASSNNGQGKVYEQY
TRBV2 ASSEIPGTEPVPYEQY
TRBV10-3 AISRGPDTQY
TRBV4-3 ASSQGTGQRFYGYT
TRBV6-6 ASSYDLLAGVNSAHEQY
TRBV30 AWSGGAANEKLF
TRBV6-2/TRBV6-3 ASSRAGLSGNTIY
TRBV11-3 ASSLVLLLAGVNEQF
TRBV3-1 ASSLGLAGTYNEQF
TRBV24-1 ATSDLPTSGGYNEQF
TRBV19 ASSIWRGRTDTQY
TRBV6-5 ASTGLNTIY
TRBV18 ASSPGTAIYNEQF
TRBV20-1 SARDEAPYGYT
TRBV7-2 ASSPLAEFSYEQY
TRBV5-1 ASSLGGTGSYEQY
TRBV4-3 ASSQEGDTDEKLF
TRBV5-5 ASSSSPSSYNEQF